This TCR beta chain emerged from a study of prognosis after radiotherapy for stage I lung cancer. Overall study: Newly diagnosed primary stage I lung tumors were found in fourteen patients, while oligometastatic NSCLC after surgical resection of the primary tumor was found in a few. Distant metastasis occurred in four patients at a median of approximately 7 months after radiotherapy, while approximately 16 showed no significant progression. Overall study findings and caveats: Nobody established whether the expanded TCR clones were specific to the tumor.

Turning to this clonotype: What it binds is unknown. Only one base separates this from a far larger clonotype, so it likely reflects a read error.

Two separate time points each saw a draw of roughly 6 milliliters of peripheral blood. TCR beta CDR3 was amplified from genomic DNA by two-round multiplex PCR. It was primers specific to each TRBV and TRBJ gene that first-round PCR used. In TCRdb, the multiplex PCR reads were re-called with MiXCR into one record per CDR3 protein. The repertoire has fewer than 25,000 distinct CDR3 sequences, approximately 35% of them found once; the top ten carry 62%. The sequenced sample was PBMCs, obtained before or after stereotactic body radiation therapy (not recorded which). This receptor was taken from a donor aged 50 or older with non-small cell lung cancer.

CDR3 loop: CASSLATGYTGYTF. The CDR3 DNA follows: TGTGCCAGCAGCTTAGCCACAGGGTACACTGGCTACACCTTC. V usage is TRBV7-9 and J usage is TRBJ1-2, with D maybe TRBD1 (6 bases). V shed 0 bases and J shed 7 bases, with 12 bases lying between them. The CDR3 loop spans 14 amino acids. Germline CDR1 is SEHNR and CDR2 is FQNEAQ (reference sequence).